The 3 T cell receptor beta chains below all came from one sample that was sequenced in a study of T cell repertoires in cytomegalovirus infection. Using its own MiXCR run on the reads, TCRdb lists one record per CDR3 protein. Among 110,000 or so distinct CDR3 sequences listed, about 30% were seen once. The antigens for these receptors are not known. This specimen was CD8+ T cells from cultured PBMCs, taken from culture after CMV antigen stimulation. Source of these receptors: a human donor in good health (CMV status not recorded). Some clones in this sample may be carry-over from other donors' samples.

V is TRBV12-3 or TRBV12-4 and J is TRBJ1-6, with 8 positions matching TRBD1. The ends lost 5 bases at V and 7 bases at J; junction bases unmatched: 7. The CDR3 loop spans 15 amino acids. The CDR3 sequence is CASSAWTGLNSPLHF. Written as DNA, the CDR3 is TGTGCCAGCAGTGCGTGGACAGGGTTGAATTCACCCCTCCACTTT.

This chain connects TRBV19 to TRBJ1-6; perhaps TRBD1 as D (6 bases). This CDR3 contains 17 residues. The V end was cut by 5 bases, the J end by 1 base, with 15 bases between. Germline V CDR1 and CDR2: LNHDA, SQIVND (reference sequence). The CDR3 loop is CASSPSGGTSYNSPLHF. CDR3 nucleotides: TGTGCCAGTAGTCCTTCAGGAGGGACATCCTATAATTCACCCCTCCACTTT.

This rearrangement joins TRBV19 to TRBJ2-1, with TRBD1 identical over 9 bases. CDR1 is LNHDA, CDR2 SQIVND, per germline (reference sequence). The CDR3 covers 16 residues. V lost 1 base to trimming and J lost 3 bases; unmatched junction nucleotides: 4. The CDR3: CASSIVSTGGYNEQFF. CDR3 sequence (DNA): TGTGCCAGTAGTATAGTATCGACAGGGGGCTACAATGAGCAGTTCTTC.